Given below is one TCR beta chain in context. The data were taken from a study of OX40 agonist ivuxolimab in advanced cancers. TCRdb's copy holds only in-frame clones and misses some; the assay was immunoSEQ multiplex PCR. The repertoire holds around 76,000 clones, with about 88% as singletons. Prior autoimmune disease or systemic immunosuppression barred patients. This sequence was found in an adult with an advanced solid tumor such as melanoma, head and neck, liver or kidney cancer. The sample was CD4+ or CD8+ T cells sorted from blood, taken in a trial of the OX40 agonist ivuxolimab.

Here the CDR3 reads CASSLMGHSSYEQYF. CDR3 nucleotides: TGTGCCAGCAGCTTAATGGGGCACAGCTCCTACGAGCAGTACTTC. The V and J genes are TRBV7-2 and TRBJ2-7, with D perhaps TRBD1 (5 bases). The germline CDR1 and CDR2 sequences are SGHTA and FQGNSA. There are 15 residues in the CDR3. The germline V and J ends were trimmed by 2 bases and 0 bases, with 11 bases remaining between them.